The 30 T cell receptor beta chains reported below all come from one sample, sequenced in a study of blood T cell repertoires in COVID-19. Measured with immunoSEQ multiplex PCR; TCRdb has only the in-frame clones, and not every one. The sample lists some 60,000 clones, more than 60% occurring once. The source material was peripheral blood. Receptor source: a woman between 50 and 59 years old with active or convalescent COVID-19.

This clone was seen only once. This chain joins TRBV2 and TRBJ2-7, with D hard to call. Germline CDR1 reads SNHLY; CDR2 reads FYNNEI. The V end lost 2 bases, the J end lost 2 bases, and 10 bases lay between the germline ends. This CDR3 is built from 14 residues. In DNA, the CDR3 is TGTGCCAGCAGTGAATTCAGGCCCCCCTACGAGCAGTACTTC. Translating gives CASSEFRPPYEQYF.

The rearrangement joins TRBV24-1 to TRBJ1-5; TRBD1 is a possible D gene (6 bases). Germline V lookup: CDR1 KGHDR, CDR2 SFDVKD. V was cut by 8 bases and J by 5 bases, with 18 bases left in between. The CDR3 has 15 residues. This chain's CDR3 is CATTNVAEGDQPQHF. CDR3 nucleotide sequence: TGTGCCACCACAAATGTAGCAGAGGGGGATCAGCCCCAGCATTTT.

V gene TRBV6-1 combines with J gene TRBJ2-1, with 9 bases matching TRBD2. With V trimmed by 0 bases and J by 2 bases, 2 bases remained unmatched. The CDR3 sequence is 16 residues long. Germline CDR1 reads MNHNS; CDR2 reads SASEGT. The CDR3 DNA reads as TGTGCCAGCAGTGAAGCGCGCGGGAGGGCCTACAATGAGCAGTTCTTC. This translates into CASSEARGRAYNEQFF.

The V and J genes are TRBV29-1 and TRBJ2-1; 7 bases agree with TRBD2. Germline loops: CDR1 SQVTM, CDR2 ANQGSEA. J lost 8 bases, V lost 4 bases, and 11 bases had no gene match. The CDR3 contains 14 residues. CDR3 in amino acids: CSVVLAVGTDEQFF. Written as DNA, the CDR3 is TGCAGCGTTGTGCTAGCGGTAGGTACGGATGAGCAGTTCTTC.

The CDR3 sequence is CASSPVALAGGVNEQFF. CDR3 sequence (DNA): TGTGCCAGCTCACCAGTTGCCCTAGCGGGAGGTGTCAATGAGCAGTTCTTC. The chain links TRBV18 to TRBJ2-1, with TRBD2 matching over 11 bases. Per germline, CDR1 KGHSH and CDR2 LQKENI. V lost 2 bases, J lost 6 bases, and 9 bases stayed unmatched. This CDR3 has 17 residues.

The V gene is TRBV5-6, the J gene TRBJ1-4, with D possibly matching TRBD1 (6 bases). CDR3 size: 15 residues. Germline V CDR1 and CDR2: SGHDT, YYEEEE. The V end lost 4 bases, the J end lost 4 bases, and 14 bases lay between the germline ends. CDR3 sequence reads: CASSADSTYNEKLFF. DNA of the CDR3: TGTGCCAGCAGCGCGGACAGCACTTATAATGAAAAACTGTTTTTT.

The rearrangement joins TRBV10-3 to TRBJ2-1; 15 nucleotides agree with TRBD2. The V gene's germline CDR1 is ENHRY and CDR2 SYGVKD. V was pared by 0 bases and J by 4 bases, with 13 bases of the junction left unmatched. This CDR3 region has 21 residues. In DNA form, the CDR3 reads TGTGCCATCAGTGAGTCCTGGACTAGCGGGAGGGCCATTTATGCTTACAATGAGCAGTTCTTC. It translates to CAISESWTSGRAIYAYNEQFF.

The V gene is TRBV27, the J gene TRBJ1-5; TRBD1 agrees at 8 bases. With V trimmed by 0 bases and J by 0 bases, 4 bases remained unmatched. This CDR3 region has 17 residues. Germline lookup yields CDR1 MNHEY and CDR2 SMNVEV (reference sequence). The CDR3 nucleotides are TGTGCCAGCAGTTTATCGATCGGACAGGGTAGCAATCAGCCCCAGCATTTT. This sequence encodes CASSLSIGQGSNQPQHF.

The V and J genes are TRBV6-5 and TRBJ1-1, with TRBD1 as a possible D gene (6 bases). This CDR3 is 14 amino acids long. V was clipped by 6 bases and J by 0 bases, with 11 bases between them. CDR1 and CDR2 (germline): MNHEY, SVGAGI. CDR3: CASSRQALNTEAFF. CDR3 in DNA: TGTGCCAGCAGCAGACAGGCCCTGAACACTGAAGCTTTCTTT.

The chain recombines TRBV4-1 with TRBJ2-5; TRBD2 matches 10 bases. V dropped 2 bases and J dropped 2; count of bases not matched to a gene: 11. There are 18 residues in the CDR3. Germline values: CDR1 MGHRA, CDR2 YSYEKL. CDR3 coding DNA: TGCGCCAGCAGCCAACTTACATCCGGGACTAGCGAGCAAGAGACCCAGTACTTC. Translation: CASSQLTSGTSEQETQYF.

This clone occurred a few times. The rearrangement uses TRBV2 and TRBJ2-7; D may be TRBD2 (6 bases). This CDR3 has 15 amino acids. Trimming removed 6 bases from V and 3 bases from J, with 18 bases in between. Germline assignment: CDR1 SNHLY and CDR2 FYNNEI. In nucleotides, the CDR3 is TGTGCCAGCAGCCCATTCGGAGGGCCGGGCTACGAGCAGTACTTC. Translating gives CASSPFGGPGYEQYF.

The chain joins TRBV19 to TRBJ2-5; 8 bases agree with TRBD1. V lost 1 base to trimming and J lost 0 bases; unmatched junction nucleotides: 7. This CDR3 is 17 amino acids long. Germline V gene lookup returns CDR1 LNHDA and CDR2 SQIVND (reference sequence). For the CDR3, the DNA is TGTGCCAGTAGTATAGGGGGCGAGGGACAGGACCAAGAGACCCAGTACTTC. Amino acid sequence: CASSIGGEGQDQETQYF.

The chain carries TRBV6-6 and TRBJ2-1; 8 positions match TRBD2. The junction had 7 bases not matched to a gene; V was cut back by 6 bases and J by 3 bases. The germline CDR1 and CDR2 sequences are MNHNY and SVGAGI (reference sequence). The CDR3 has 15 amino acids. The CDR3 DNA sequence: TGTGCCAGCAGGGATACTAGCGGAGGCTACAATGAGCAGTTCTTC. Protein sequence: CASRDTSGGYNEQFF.

The genes are TRBV10-1 and TRBJ2-6; D is perhaps TRBD1 (6 bases). Germline CDR1 WNHNN, CDR2 SYGVQD (reference sequence). Trimming removed 5 bases at V and 0 bases at J, with 14 bases between. The CDR3 extends over 17 amino acids. CDR3 nucleotide sequence: TGCGCCAGCAGTTCCGGACAGCCGATCTCTGGGGCCAACGTCCTGACTTTC. Its protein is CASSSGQPISGANVLTF.

There are many counts of this clone. The chain employs TRBV19 and TRBJ2-3; 8 nucleotides align to TRBD2. V shed 5 bases and J 0 bases; nucleotides not matched to a gene: 4. Germline CDR1 and CDR2: LNHDA and SQIVND (reference sequence). The CDR3 is 15 amino acids. CDR3 nucleotides: TGTGCCAGTAGTGTAGCTAGCGGGAGCACAGATACGCAGTATTTT. It translates to CASSVASGSTDTQYF.

The chain is built from TRBV10-3 and TRBJ1-2; 7 positions agree with TRBD1. The trim removed 2 bases at V and 3 bases at J, leaving 6 bases unmatched. Germline V lookup: CDR1 ENHRY, CDR2 SYGVKD. CDR3 length equals 15 residues. The CDR3 here is CAISELGGGDYGYTF. The CDR3, as DNA: TGTGCCATCAGTGAGCTAGGGGGCGGAGACTATGGCTACACCTTC.

The rearrangement joins TRBV7-9 to TRBJ1-2; 9 nucleotides line up with TRBD1. The CDR3 runs 13 residues. Germline-derived CDR1 and CDR2 are SEHNR and FQNEAQ (reference sequence). J lost 7 bases, V lost 5 bases, and 5 bases had no gene match. DNA of the CDR3: TGTGCCAGCAGCCCGTACAGGGGGCCTGGCTACACCTTC. This gives the protein CASSPYRGPGYTF.

The chain recombines TRBV9 with TRBJ2-2; TRBD2 matches at 13 bases. The CDR3 has 17 amino acids. The germline gives CDR1 SGDLS, CDR2 YYNGEE. With V trimmed by 3 bases and J by 5 bases, 7 bases remained unmatched. The DNA for the CDR3 is TGTGCCAGCAGCGCGGGACTAGCGGGGTGGTGGACCGGGGAGCTGTTTTTT. This gives the protein CASSAGLAGWWTGELFF.

The V call is TRBV19, the J call TRBJ1-6; D may be TRBD1 (6 bases). The CDR3 is 15 amino acids. Germline V lookup: CDR1 LNHDA, CDR2 SQIVND (reference sequence). V was cut by 7 bases and J by 7 bases, with 17 bases left in between. The CDR3 is CASISSTGANSPLHF. CDR3 nucleotide sequence: TGTGCCAGTATCTCTTCGACAGGCGCCAATTCACCCCTCCACTTT.

The chain uses TRBV2 and TRBJ2-7; possibly TRBD2 for D (5 bases). Germline CDR1 is SNHLY and CDR2 is FYNNEI. The length of the CDR3 is 13 residues. The germline V and J ends were trimmed by 8 bases and 0 bases, with 11 bases remaining between them. The CDR3 loop reads CASRRRSSYEQYF. Here the CDR3 DNA reads TGTGCCAGCCGCAGGAGGAGCTCCTACGAGCAGTACTTC.

J is TRBJ1-5 and V is TRBV24-1, with 7 bases matching TRBD1. The CDR3 is 14 residues long. Germline loops: CDR1 KGHDR, CDR2 SFDVKD. With 9 bases clipped from V and 0 bases from J, the junction kept 4 bases outside the gene matches. As DNA, the CDR3 is TGTGCCACCGCCACAGGGGATAGCAATCAGCCCCAGCATTTT. It codes for CATATGDSNQPQHF.

The chain links TRBV11-2 to TRBJ2-5; D is uncertain. The CDR3 totals 15 residues. Deletions cut 1 base from V and 1 base from J, with 10 bases between. Germline CDR1 is SGHAT and CDR2 is FQNNGV. The CDR3 region is CASSLVSGRQETQYF. CDR3 DNA: TGTGCCAGCAGCTTAGTTAGTGGTCGCCAAGAGACCCAGTACTTC.

The chain is built from TRBV27 and TRBJ2-5; 7 nucleotides agree with TRBD1. The germline CDR1 and CDR2 sequences are MNHEY and SMNVEV (reference sequence). The trim removed 2 bases at V and 11 bases at J, leaving 8 bases unmatched. The CDR3 length is 13 residues. CDR3 bases: TGTGCCAGCAGTTTACAAGGGGGCCTTTCTCAGTACTTC. It is translated as CASSLQGGLSQYF.

This clone was observed many times. V and J are TRBV2 and TRBJ2-2; TRBD2 aligns across 14 bases. V lost 6 bases, J lost 4 bases, and 1 base stayed unmatched. The germline V gene has CDR1 SNHLY and CDR2 FYNNEI. The CDR3 length is 15 residues. Written as DNA, the CDR3 is TGTGCCAGCAGAGGGACTAGCGGGGGCACCGGGGAGCTGTTTTTT. As protein: CASRGTSGGTGELFF.

The J gene is TRBJ2-1, the V gene TRBV9; 10 bases map to TRBD2. V trimming: 0 bases; J trimming: 7 bases; junction bases outside the gene matches: 13. Germline V gene sequence: CDR1 SGDLS, CDR2 YYNGEE. The CDR3 has 18 amino acids. The CDR3 loop is CASSVVPPLAGVRNEQFF. Written as DNA, the CDR3 is TGTGCCAGCAGCGTAGTTCCCCCCCTAGCGGGAGTTCGGAATGAGCAGTTCTTC.

This clone was counted between two and nine times. The chain is built from TRBV6-5 and TRBJ2-5, with unresolved D. Germline CDR1 and CDR2: MNHEY and SVGAGI. The CDR3 covers 13 residues. The V gene lost 2 bases and the J gene lost 4 bases, with 8 bases spanning the gap. The CDR3, as DNA: TGTGCCAGCAGTTACAAGGCGGCAGAGACCCAGTACTTC. It encodes CASSYKAAETQYF.

The sample holds a few counts of this clone. V usage is TRBV9 and J usage is TRBJ2-1, with 9 nucleotides matching TRBD2. V was pared by 0 bases and J by 5 bases, with 12 bases of the junction left unmatched. Germline lookup yields CDR1 SGDLS and CDR2 YYNGEE. The CDR3 loop spans 18 amino acids. The CDR3 reads CASSVVSGSAWLNNEQFF. The CDR3 DNA sequence: TGTGCCAGCAGCGTAGTTAGCGGGAGCGCGTGGCTTAACAATGAGCAGTTCTTC.

This clone has just a few counts. CDR3 amino acids: CASQKWGRNEKLFF. CDR3 coding DNA: TGTGCCAGCCAAAAGTGGGGCCGGAATGAAAAACTGTTTTTT. The chain is built from TRBV25-1 and TRBJ1-4; tentative D call: TRBD1 (5 bases). CDR3 length: 14 residues. Trimming left V 8 bases short and J 5 bases short, with 15 bases between. The germline gives CDR1 MGHDK, CDR2 SYGVNS.

This clone was observed a handful of times. This chain uses TRBV19 with TRBJ2-1; a possible D gene is TRBD1 (7 bases). V lost 7 bases and J lost 7, with 8 bases in between. The V gene's germline CDR1 is LNHDA and CDR2 SQIVND (reference sequence). The CDR3 runs 11 residues. The CDR3: CASTGGNEQFF. CDR3 nucleotides: TGTGCCAGTACAGGGGGGAATGAGCAGTTCTTC. The full variable domain, its missing parts supplied by reference TRBV19 and TRBJ2-1, is DGGITQSPKYLFRKEGQNVTLSCEQNLNHDAMYWYRQDPGQGLRLIYYSQIVNDFQKGDIAEGYSVSREKKESFPLTVTSAQKNPTAFYLCASTGGNEQFFGPGTRLTVL.

The V call is TRBV6-5, the J call TRBJ2-4; D is perhaps TRBD1 (6 bases). CDR3 size: 13 residues. Between the trimmed V and J ends, which lost 7 bases and 8 bases, there was a span of 15 bases. Germline CDR1 is MNHEY and CDR2 is SVGAGI. CDR3 sequence (DNA): TGTGCCAGCAACTACAGGGATATGGACATTCAGTACTTC. As protein: CASNYRDMDIQYF.